This T cell receptor beta chain came from a study of OX40 agonist ivuxolimab in advanced cancers. For the study at large: Hepatocellular carcinoma, melanoma, renal cell or head and neck cancer was diagnosed in the dose-escalation patients.

Autoimmune disease history or systemic immunosuppression barred patients. The assay was immunoSEQ multiplex PCR, and TCRdb's table has in-frame clones only and misses some. Of about 45,000 clones listed, around 83% were seen once; the top ten hold around 2.5%. The receptor's source is an adult with an advanced solid tumor such as melanoma, head and neck, liver or kidney cancer. The sequenced sample was CD4+ or CD8+ T cells sorted from blood, obtained in a trial of the OX40 agonist ivuxolimab.

The CDR3 loop reads CASSDRSRSYEQYF. The DNA of the CDR3 is TGCGCCAGCAGCGATAGATCCCGCTCCTACGAGCAGTACTTC. The chain carries TRBV5-1 and TRBJ2-7; D not resolved. With 4 bases removed from V and 0 bases from J, the gap between germline ends came to 11 bases. Germline assignment: CDR1 SGHRS and CDR2 YFSETQ. There are 14 residues in the CDR3.